These 9 T cell receptor beta chains share one sample of origin, sequenced in a study of T cells in Graves' hyperthyroidism and ophthalmopathy. TCR beta CDR3 region amplification was performed from RNA transcripts. When the TCR CDR3 underwent first-round RT-PCR, the HTBI primer set was used. TCRdb used MiXCR to reprocess the multiplex PCR reads, holding one entry per CDR3 protein. The table includes approximately 610,000 distinct CDR3 sequences, roughly 14% detected once. The sequenced material came from blood. The receptors derive from a woman aged 35 to 49 with Graves' ophthalmopathy.

This clonotype has ten or more counts. The rearrangement uses TRBV2 and TRBJ2-7; D might be TRBD1 (6 bases). This CDR3 has 15 amino acids. Trimming took 4 bases from V and 4 from J, leaving 17 bases between them. CDR1 and CDR2 (germline): SNHLY, FYNNEI. The CDR3 DNA sequence: TGTGCCAGCAGTGGCACGACAGGTCTGGGGTACGAGCAGTACTTC. Its translation: CASSGTTGLGYEQYF.

This clonotype was seen a handful of times. V and J are TRBV5-1 and TRBJ1-2, with TRBD1 as a possible D gene (5 bases). CDR3 length equals 14 residues. V lost 4 bases and J lost 8, with 18 bases in between. The germline CDR1 and CDR2 sequences are SGHRS and YFSETQ. The CDR3 loop is CASSARDYSGGYTF. As DNA, the CDR3 is TGCGCCAGCAGCGCTCGGGACTACAGTGGAGGCTACACCTTC.

This clonotype was seen only a few times. The chain employs TRBV12-3 or TRBV12-4 and TRBJ1-2; D may be TRBD1 (6 bases). CDR3 size: 13 residues. The V end lost 6 bases, the J end lost 4 bases, and 12 bases lay between the germline ends. DNA for the CDR3: TGTGCCAGCAGCCCGGACAGACCCTATGGCTACACCTTC. Translated: CASSPDRPYGYTF.

In its sample, this clonotype was seen many times. The chain has TRBV28 and TRBJ2-7; D might be TRBD2 (5 bases). Germline V lookup: CDR1 MDHEN, CDR2 SYDVKM. The germline V and J ends were trimmed by 6 bases and 7 bases, with 13 bases remaining between them. The CDR3 covers 12 residues. DNA for the CDR3: TGTGCCAGCAGCCTCTCCACTAGTGAGCAGTACTTC. Its translation is CASSLSTSEQYF.

The chain recombines TRBV7-3 with TRBJ1-5; D not certain. Germline V lookup: CDR1 SGHTA, CDR2 FQGTGA. This CDR3 is 14 amino acids long. Trimming took off 5 bases at V and 5 bases at J, with 13 bases between the two ends. CDR3: CASSPPGRYQPQHF. DNA of the CDR3: TGTGCCAGCAGCCCCCCCGGTCGTTATCAGCCCCAGCATTTT. The entire variable domain, with the rest obtained from reference TRBV7-3 and TRBJ1-5, is as follows: GAGVSQTPSNKVTEKGKYVELRCDPISGHTALYWYRQSLGQGPEFLIYFQGTGAADDSGLPNDRFFAVRPEGSVSTLKIQRTERGDSAVYLCASSPPGRYQPQHFGDGTRLSIL.

At least ten counts were recorded for this clonotype. DNA of the CDR3: TGTGCCAGCAGTGTAAATTACAGCAATCAGCCCCAGCATTTT. Its protein product is CASSVNYSNQPQHF. The chain employs TRBV28 and TRBJ1-5; D is ambiguous. The CDR3 runs to 14 residues. Germline V lookup: CDR1 MDHEN, CDR2 SYDVKM. The V end lost 5 bases, the J end lost 1 base, and 9 bases lay between the germline ends.

This clonotype occurred many times. The chain uses TRBV2 and TRBJ1-5; 7 bases are a match to TRBD1. The CDR3 spans 14 residues. Germline CDR1 SNHLY, CDR2 FYNNEI. The V gene end was trimmed by 4 bases and the J gene end by 0 bases; junction bases not matched to a gene: 0. CDR3: CASSGDSSNQPQHF. The CDR3 nucleotides read TGTGCCAGCAGTGGGGACAGTAGCAATCAGCCCCAGCATTTT.

The sample holds many counts of this clonotype. This may arise from a read error, as a much more abundant clone is one base away. Written as DNA, the CDR3 is TGTGCCAGCACCCCTCCGGGGGCAGGGACGAGCTATGGCTACACCTTC. Amino acid sequence: CASTPPGAGTSYGYTF. The chain is built from TRBV12-3 or TRBV12-4 and TRBJ1-2; tentatively, D is TRBD1 (6 bases). Trimming took off 7 bases at V and 4 bases at J, with 22 bases between the two ends. The CDR3 extends over 16 amino acids.

This clonotype was observed many times. This could be a read error, since a much larger clone is one nucleotide away. The rearrangement links TRBV14 to TRBJ1-2; 8 nucleotides align to TRBD1. CDR3 length equals 13 residues. CDR1 is SGHDN, CDR2 FVKESK, per germline. V gave up 5 bases and J gave up 5 bases; unmatched junction bases: 4. The DNA of the CDR3 is TGTGCCAGCAGCGCCCGGACAGGGTATGGCTACACCTTC. This gives the protein CASSARTGYGYTF. Complete variable domain (other parts from reference TRBV14 and TRBJ1-2): EAGVTQFPSHSVIEKGQTVTLRCDPISGHDNLYWYRRVMGKEIKFLLHFVKESKQDESGMPNNRFLAERTGGTYSTLKVQPAELEDSGVYFCASSARTGYGYTFGSGTRLTVV.